The next 32 T cell receptor beta chains were all read from a single sample in a study of response to subunit inactivated influenza vaccine. From the RT-PCR reads, TCRdb called clonotypes with MiXCR, one entry per CDR3 protein. There are more than 250,000 distinct CDR3 sequences in the sample; just over 20% occur only once, and around 9.6% lies in the top ten. The specimen was PBMCs from blood, collected around 22 months after vaccination. These receptors all stem from a man in his fifties or sixties who received an inactivated influenza vaccine.

This clonotype was observed a few times. The chain is built from TRBV6-5 and TRBJ2-2; TRBD1 is a possible D gene (6 bases). The CDR3 sequence is 16 residues long. The V end lost 2 bases, the J end lost 0 bases, and 10 bases lay between the germline ends. Germline CDR1 MNHEY, CDR2 SVGAGI. The CDR3 here is CASSYDQGTNTGELFF. For the CDR3, the DNA is TGTGCCAGCAGTTACGATCAGGGGACGAACACCGGGGAGCTGTTTTTT.

This clonotype was observed at least ten times. The rearrangement uses TRBV12-3 or TRBV12-4 and TRBJ1-6, with D maybe TRBD1 (6 bases). Trimming removed 6 bases at V and 6 bases at J, with 12 bases between. The CDR3 sequence is 14 residues long. The CDR3 nucleotides read TGTGCCAGCAGCCGCAGGGGCGCTAATTCACCCCTCCACTTT. The encoded protein is CASSRRGANSPLHF.

In this sample, this clonotype turned up a few times. The rearrangement uses TRBV7-2 and TRBJ2-5, with D possibly being TRBD2 (6 bases). CDR1 and CDR2 from the germline V gene are SGHTA and FQGNSA. This CDR3 comprises 16 residues. The V gene lost 5 bases and the J gene lost 3 bases, with 19 bases spanning the gap. The CDR3 DNA is TGTGCCAGCAGCATTAGCGGTCGGTTAGGGAAAGAGACCCAGTACTTC. Its translation is CASSISGRLGKETQYF. The complete variable domain, with remaining parts taken from reference TRBV7-2 and TRBJ2-5, reads GAGVSQSPSNKVTEKGKDVELRCDPISGHTALYWYRQSLGQGLEFLIYFQGNSAPDKSGLPSDRFSAERTGGSVSTLTIQRTQQEDSAVYLCASSISGRLGKETQYFGPGTRLLVL.

This clonotype was detected only a few times. The chain carries TRBV9 and TRBJ1-6, with D maybe TRBD1 (6 bases). Trimming cost V 2 bases and J 4 bases, with 10 bases left between them. Germline CDR1 is SGDLS and CDR2 is YYNGEE. The CDR3 is 15 amino acids. The CDR3 bases are TGTGCCAGCAGCGTTCAGGGGAGATATAATTCACCCCTCCACTTT. Translating it yields CASSVQGRYNSPLHF.

The count of this clonotype is one. The chain combines TRBV10-1 with TRBJ2-1, with 7 nucleotides matching TRBD2. The length of the CDR3 is 16 residues. The junction had 6 bases not matched to a gene; V was cut back by 2 bases and J by 2 bases. The germline V gene encodes CDR1 WNHNN and CDR2 SYGVQD (reference sequence). The CDR3 nucleotides are TGCGCCAGCAGTGAGGGGCTAGCGGTACCCTACAATGAGCAGTTCTTC. It is translated as CASSEGLAVPYNEQFF.

In its sample, this clonotype was seen many times. The rearrangement uses TRBV12-3 or TRBV12-4 and TRBJ1-5, with D perhaps TRBD1 (5 bases). Trimming took off 3 bases at V and 3 bases at J, with 9 bases between the two ends. There are 14 residues in the CDR3. CDR3 in amino acids: CASSLGQVNQPQHF. The CDR3 DNA reads as TGTGCCAGCAGTTTGGGGCAGGTCAATCAGCCCCAGCATTTT.

The chain uses TRBV5-1 and TRBJ1-2, with 7 bases that match TRBD1. There are 17 residues in the CDR3. Germline CDR1 reads SGHRS; CDR2 reads YFSETQ. The V gene end was trimmed by 4 bases and the J gene end by 0 bases; junction bases not matched to a gene: 12. For the CDR3, the DNA is TGCGCCAGCAGCAAGACAGGGAGTGGAAGAACTAACTATGGCTACACCTTC. This translates into CASSKTGSGRTNYGYTF.

The V gene is TRBV19, the J gene TRBJ1-1; D remains unclear. CDR1 LNHDA and CDR2 SQIVND come from the germline V gene (reference sequence). Trimming cost V 3 bases and J 6 bases, with 8 bases left between them. The CDR3 consists of 12 residues. The CDR3 sequence is CASSIKAAEAFF. The CDR3 nucleotides are TGTGCCAGTAGTATTAAGGCGGCTGAAGCTTTCTTT.

This clonotype has a handful of counts. The rearrangement uses TRBV20-1 and TRBJ2-4; 11 bases map to TRBD2. In germline, CDR1 is DFQATT, CDR2 SNEGSKA (reference sequence). V lost 5 bases to trimming and J lost 8 bases; unmatched junction nucleotides: 11. CDR3 size: 15 residues. The chain's CDR3 is CSASASTSGTDIQYF. The CDR3, as DNA: TGCAGTGCTTCAGCCTCGACTAGCGGGACTGACATTCAGTACTTC.

This clonotype was counted only a few times. The chain recombines TRBV27 with TRBJ2-7, with TRBD2 identical over 7 bases. Germline CDR1 is MNHEY and CDR2 is SMNVEV (reference sequence). V shed 8 bases, J shed 2 bases, and the junction held 9 bases outside the gene matches. The CDR3 contains 14 residues. The CDR3 loop is CASGGRRGTYEQYF. In DNA, the CDR3 is TGTGCCAGCGGAGGGAGGCGGGGGACCTACGAGCAGTACTTC.

J is TRBJ1-2 and V is TRBV20-1; perhaps TRBD1 as D (6 bases). CDR3 length: 16 amino acids. Germline values: CDR1 DFQATT, CDR2 SNEGSKA (reference sequence). The ends were cut back, 0 bases at V and 6 bases at J, with 20 bases in the middle. CDR3 protein: CSARDWGASPDHGYTF. As DNA, the CDR3 is TGCAGTGCTAGAGATTGGGGGGCCTCACCCGACCATGGCTACACCTTC.

The V call is TRBV11-3, the J call TRBJ1-1; D may be TRBD1 (5 bases). The V end was cut by 5 bases, the J end by 0 bases, with 19 bases between. CDR3 length: 17 amino acids. Germline CDR1 and CDR2: SGHNT and YENEEA. The CDR3 reads CASSAHMTASMNTEAFF. The CDR3 DNA sequence: TGTGCCAGCAGCGCCCATATGACAGCTTCGATGAACACTGAAGCTTTCTTT. The full variable domain, with the rest looked up from reference TRBV11-3 and TRBJ1-1, is EAGVVQSPRYKIIEKKQPVAFWCNPISGHNTLYWYLQNLGQGPELLIRYENEEAVDDSQLPKDRFSAERLKGVDSTLKIQPAELGDSAVYLCASSAHMTASMNTEAFFGQGTRLTVV.

This clonotype was found a few times. V is TRBV29-1 and J is TRBJ2-5, with D hard to call. Germline lookup yields CDR1 SQVTM and CDR2 ANQGSEA. CDR3 length: 12 amino acids. V was trimmed by 2 bases and J by 5 bases, leaving 9 bases between them. CDR3 amino acids: CSVELGPETQYF. The CDR3 nucleotides read TGCAGCGTTGAACTGGGCCCGGAGACCCAGTACTTC.

The J gene is TRBJ2-1, the V gene TRBV4-2; 8 bases are a match to TRBD2. The CDR3 spans 16 residues. V shed 0 bases and J 5 bases; nucleotides not matched to a gene: 6. Germline CDR1 reads LGHNA; CDR2 reads YNFKEQ. CDR3 amino acids: CASSQDLGLANNEQFF. The CDR3 coding sequence is TGTGCCAGCAGCCAAGATCTTGGACTAGCTAACAATGAGCAGTTCTTC.

The chain employs TRBV20-1 and TRBJ2-3; no clear D gene. The CDR3 consists of 15 residues. Germline V lookup: CDR1 DFQATT, CDR2 SNEGSKA (reference sequence). V was shortened by 4 bases and J by 0 bases, with 14 bases between the two germline ends. The CDR3 loop is CSATGLGASTDTQYF. The CDR3 bases are TGCAGTGCTACCGGGCTCGGAGCCAGCACAGATACGCAGTATTTT.

The chain recombines TRBV6-5 with TRBJ2-1; possible D gene TRBD1, 5 bases. CDR3 size: 15 residues. V lost 0 bases to trimming and J lost 7 bases, with 13 bases between them. Germline V lookup: CDR1 MNHEY, CDR2 SVGAGI. The CDR3 region has the DNA TGTGCCAGCAGTTACTCGAATGCAGGGTGGAATGAGCAGTTCTTC. This codes for CASSYSNAGWNEQFF.

This clonotype was seen a few times. This rearrangement joins TRBV5-6 to TRBJ2-5; D is undetermined. The CDR3 contains 13 residues. V was trimmed by 2 bases and J by 5 bases, leaving 10 bases between them. From germline, CDR1 is SGHDT and CDR2 YYEEEE. In DNA, the CDR3 is TGTGCCAGCAGCTTCGTAGTTGGGGAGACCCAGTACTTC. Its translation is CASSFVVGETQYF.

This clonotype was picked up a small number of times. The V and J genes are TRBV6-2 or TRBV6-3 and TRBJ2-1, with D unresolved. This CDR3 is built from 11 residues. Trimming removed 6 bases at V and 3 bases at J, with 3 bases between. CDR1 MNHEY and CDR2 SVGEGT come from the germline V gene. Written as DNA, the CDR3 is TGTGCCAGCAGGGGCTACAATGAGCAGTTCTTC. Translating it yields CASRGYNEQFF.

This clonotype came up a few times. V and J are TRBV12-3 or TRBV12-4 and TRBJ2-2, with D possibly TRBD2 on 5 matching bases. This CDR3 has 17 residues. The V gene lost 7 bases and the J gene lost 5 bases, with 23 bases spanning the gap. CDR3 in DNA: TGTGCCAGCAAATCAATTCGCCTCGGGGTTTCGACCGGGGAGCTGTTTTTT. This codes for CASKSIRLGVSTGELFF.

The V gene is TRBV5-1, the J gene TRBJ2-5, with unresolved D. The CDR3 runs to 13 residues. The V gene's germline CDR1 is SGHRS and CDR2 YFSETQ. V dropped 4 bases and J dropped 4 bases, with 11 bases sitting between them. The CDR3 here is CASSVGNAETQYF. CDR3 in DNA: TGCGCCAGCAGCGTAGGTAACGCAGAGACCCAGTACTTC.

This clonotype came up a few times. The chain combines TRBV6-5 with TRBJ1-1, with D unclear. The CDR3 totals 13 residues. Looked up from germline, CDR1 is MNHEY and CDR2 is SVGAGI. V was pared by 6 bases and J by 1 base, with 9 bases between. CDR3 loop: CASRRGGNTEAFF. The CDR3 DNA follows: TGTGCCAGCAGGCGGGGAGGGAACACTGAAGCTTTCTTT.

This clonotype occurred a few times. This chain uses TRBV18 with TRBJ1-5; 8 bases match TRBD1. With 9 bases clipped from V and 5 bases from J, the junction kept 15 bases outside the gene matches. This CDR3 region has 16 residues. The germline V gene encodes CDR1 KGHSH and CDR2 LQKENI. CDR3 amino acids: CASSQNAGGSHQPQHF. CDR3 DNA: TGTGCCAGTTCCCAAAACGCAGGGGGCTCCCATCAGCCCCAGCATTTT.

The DNA for the CDR3 is TGCAGTGCCCGGACTAGCGGGAGGGAGCCCGGGGAGCTGTTTTTT. It codes for CSARTSGREPGELFF. J is TRBJ2-2 and V is TRBV20-1; 15 bases are a match to TRBD2. After removal of 6 bases from V and 6 bases from J, the junction contained 5 bases not matched to a gene. The CDR3 is 15 amino acids. Germline V gene sequence: CDR1 DFQATT, CDR2 SNEGSKA (reference sequence).

This clonotype was counted ten times or more. This sequence joins TRBV7-2 and TRBJ1-4, with 9 bases identical to TRBD1. The CDR3 runs 14 residues. Germline V gene sequence: CDR1 SGHTA, CDR2 FQGNSA. The V segment lost 4 bases and the J segment 8 bases; nucleotides outside the gene matches: 5. DNA for the CDR3: TGTGCCAGCAGCTCCAGGACAGGGGACGAAAAACTGTTTTTT. Residues: CASSSRTGDEKLFF. Supplemented by reference TRBV7-2 and TRBJ1-4, the full variable domain reads GAGVSQSPSNKVTEKGKDVELRCDPISGHTALYWYRQSLGQGLEFLIYFQGNSAPDKSGLPSDRFSAERTGGSVSTLTIQRTQQEDSAVYLCASSSRTGDEKLFFGSGTQLSVL.

The rearrangement links TRBV2 to TRBJ2-1; D gene ambiguous. CDR3 length equals 12 residues. V shed 0 bases and J shed 10 bases, with 7 bases lying between them. Germline V gene lookup returns CDR1 SNHLY and CDR2 FYNNEI. This chain's CDR3 is CASSEALGEQFF. CDR3 bases: TGTGCCAGCAGTGAAGCACTGGGCGAGCAGTTCTTC.

The CDR3 region has the DNA TGCGCCAGCAGCTTGGAGCGGGGCTGGAGTGAAAAACTGTTTTTT. Protein sequence: CASSLERGWSEKLFF. The genes are TRBV5-1 and TRBJ1-4; the D gene is possibly TRBD1 (5 bases). The V end was cut by 0 bases, the J end by 7 bases, with 13 bases between. The CDR3 contains 15 residues. The V gene's germline CDR1 is SGHRS and CDR2 YFSETQ.

The CDR3 reads CASSGIGNSGSGANVLTF. The CDR3 DNA sequence: TGTGCCAGCAGCGGGATCGGGAATTCAGGATCTGGGGCCAACGTCCTGACTTTC. The chain couples TRBV4-2 to TRBJ2-6, with a possible D match to TRBD2 (5 bases). The CDR3 spans 18 residues. Trimming cost V 5 bases and J 1 base, with 18 bases left between them. Germline CDR1 is LGHNA and CDR2 is YNFKEQ.

The chain has TRBV4-3 and TRBJ1-1; D may be TRBD1 (6 bases). This CDR3 is built from 20 residues. V lost 0 bases to trimming and J lost 1 base, with 24 bases between them. Germline lookup yields CDR1 LGHNA and CDR2 YSLEER. CDR3 in amino acids: CASSQDPQRGSCYKNTEAFF. CDR3 bases: TGCGCCAGCAGCCAAGATCCCCAAAGGGGGAGTTGTTATAAGAACACTGAAGCTTTCTTT.

This clonotype was recorded a few times. This rearrangement joins TRBV2 to TRBJ2-5, with 9 bases identical to TRBD2. The germline V gene has CDR1 SNHLY and CDR2 FYNNEI. Unmatched junction bases numbered 12, after V lost 8 bases and J lost 5 bases. The CDR3 covers 15 residues. For the CDR3, the DNA is TGTGCCAGCTCGCGGGAGGGCCTTACCGGGGAGACCCAGTACTTC. Encoded protein: CASSREGLTGETQYF.

This clonotype was counted ten times or more. The J gene is TRBJ1-4, the V gene TRBV7-6; a weak D match, TRBD1 (5 bases). The CDR3 has 15 amino acids. Germline V gives CDR1 SGHVS, CDR2 FNYEAQ. V was trimmed by 2 bases and J by 7 bases, leaving 14 bases between them. The CDR3 region is CASSLLGASAEKLFF. In DNA, the CDR3 is TGTGCCAGCAGCTTACTAGGGGCGAGCGCTGAAAAACTGTTTTTT. The full variable domain, with the rest looked up from reference TRBV7-6 and TRBJ1-4, is GAGVSQSPRYKVTKRGQDVALRCDPISGHVSLYWYRQALGQGPEFLTYFNYEAQQDKSGLPNDRFSAERPEGSISTLTIQRTEQRDSAMYRCASSLLGASAEKLFFGSGTQLSVL.

V gene TRBV12-3 or TRBV12-4 combines with J gene TRBJ1-2, with D uncertain. This CDR3 region has 14 residues. V lost 3 bases and J lost 6, with 14 bases in between. CDR3 sequence reads: CASSFGVSENGYTF. CDR3 DNA: TGTGCCAGCAGTTTCGGGGTCTCCGAGAATGGCTACACCTTC.

This clonotype has only a few counts. The chain has TRBV6-6 and TRBJ1-4; D gene unclear. CDR1 and CDR2 (germline): MNHNY, SVGAGI (reference sequence). The CDR3 contains 12 residues. V was shortened by 7 bases and J by 3 bases, with 6 bases between the two germline ends. The CDR3 is CASMAPNEKLFF. The DNA for the CDR3 is TGTGCCAGCATGGCCCCTAATGAAAAACTGTTTTTT.